The TCR beta chain described here comes from a study of OX40 agonist ivuxolimab in advanced cancers. The V end was cut by 4 bases, the J end by 4 bases, with 9 bases between. Germline loops: CDR1 SGHRS, CDR2 YFSETQ. The CDR3 runs 12 residues. Study outcomes and limitations: Clonal expansion was seen in CD4+ and CD8+ blood T cells by week 6 at 0.1 to 3.0 mg/kg. Compared with CD4+, CD8+ T cells on average had more expanded clones. Expanded peripheral T-cell antigen specificity went undetermined.

Worth noting for this clone: The antigen is undetermined.

The data were produced by immunoSEQ multiplex PCR, yet TCRdb's version contains in-frame clones alone and is incomplete. The sample has approximately 52,000 clones; 90% to 95% are singletons. Enrollment shut out patients with autoimmune disease history or systemic immunosuppression. This receptor was obtained from an adult with an advanced solid tumor such as melanoma, head and neck, liver or kidney cancer. Sample: CD4+ or CD8+ T cells sorted from blood, taken in a trial of the OX40 agonist ivuxolimab. The chain joins TRBV5-1 to TRBJ2-7; D is uncertain. The CDR3 loop reads CASSPTGYEQYF. CDR3 bases: TGCGCCAGCAGCCCGACTGGTTACGAGCAGTACTTC.